This T cell receptor beta chain was recovered during a study of blood T cell repertoires in COVID-19. About the research overall: Samples representing acute and convalescent COVID-19 were sourced from the United States, Italy and Spain. In each case, the material was cDNA or gDNA derived from T cells, B-cell-depleted T cells, or PBMCs.

CDR1 is SGHAT, CDR2 FQNNGV, per germline. The CDR3 totals 15 residues. Trimming cost V 4 bases and J 4 bases; bases outside gene matches: 4. In the original workflow: Reference gene primer amplification gave estimated nucleated cell counts. Profiled with immunoSEQ multiplex PCR; TCRdb holds only in-frame clones, not every one. V, J and clone size were drawn from that table, and D and trimming were deduced from the DNA. The sample includes roughly 140,000 clones, roughly 89% of them seen just once. This receptor was taken from a woman aged 40-49 years with acute or convalescent COVID-19. The chain is built from TRBV11-2 and TRBJ2-3, with TRBD1 matching over 11 bases. The sequenced sample consisted of peripheral blood. The CDR3 region has the DNA TGTGCCAGCAGCTCTGGGACAGGGGGGCCAGATACGCAGTATTTT. The encoded protein is CASSSGTGGPDTQYF.